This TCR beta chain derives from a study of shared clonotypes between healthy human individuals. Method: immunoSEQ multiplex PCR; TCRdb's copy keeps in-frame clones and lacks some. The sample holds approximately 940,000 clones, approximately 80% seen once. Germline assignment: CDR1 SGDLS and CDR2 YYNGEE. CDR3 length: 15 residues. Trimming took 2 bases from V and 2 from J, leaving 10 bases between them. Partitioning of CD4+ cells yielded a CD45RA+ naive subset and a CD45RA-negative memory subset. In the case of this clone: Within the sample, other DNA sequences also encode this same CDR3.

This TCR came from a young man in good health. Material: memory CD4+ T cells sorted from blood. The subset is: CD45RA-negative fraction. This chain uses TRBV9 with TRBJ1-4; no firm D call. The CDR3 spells CASSVTGRTNEKLFF. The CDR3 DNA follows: TGTGCCAGCAGCGTTACCGGAAGGACTAATGAAAAACTGTTTTTT.